Shown below are 2 T cell receptor beta chains from a single sample sequenced in a study of shared clonotypes between healthy human individuals. The data were produced by immunoSEQ multiplex PCR, yet TCRdb's version contains in-frame clones alone and is incomplete. The sample holds over a million clones, 70% to 80% seen once. Sample: memory CD4+ T cells from PBMCs. Documented subset: CD45RA-negative fraction. These receptors all come from a man aged 18 to 29 in good health. Some clones in this sample may be carry-over from other donors' samples.

This chain joins TRBV28 and TRBJ2-7, with TRBD2 as a possible D gene (6 bases). Per the germline V gene, CDR1 is MDHEN and CDR2 is SYDVKM. The CDR3 runs 15 residues. V lost 3 bases and J 2 bases, leaving 14 bases between the germline ends. The DNA for the CDR3 is TGTGCCAGCAGTTTTCTAGCGCGAGAGCCCTACGAGCAGTACTTC. This codes for CASSFLAREPYEQYF. The full variable domain, rest sourced from reference TRBV28 and TRBJ2-7, is DVKVTQSSRYLVKRTGEKVFLECVQDMDHENMFWYRQDPGLGLRLIYFSYDVKMKEKGDIPEGYSVSREKKERFSLILESASTNQTSMYLCASSFLAREPYEQYFGPGTRLTVT.

The V and J genes are TRBV7-3 and TRBJ1-1, with D unclear. Germline V CDR1 and CDR2: SGHTA, FQGTGA. Deletions cut 2 bases from V and 3 bases from J, with 10 bases between. The CDR3 runs 14 residues. DNA of the CDR3: TGTGCCAGCAGCTTACTGCACGGCGACACTGAAGCTTTCTTT. As protein: CASSLLHGDTEAFF.